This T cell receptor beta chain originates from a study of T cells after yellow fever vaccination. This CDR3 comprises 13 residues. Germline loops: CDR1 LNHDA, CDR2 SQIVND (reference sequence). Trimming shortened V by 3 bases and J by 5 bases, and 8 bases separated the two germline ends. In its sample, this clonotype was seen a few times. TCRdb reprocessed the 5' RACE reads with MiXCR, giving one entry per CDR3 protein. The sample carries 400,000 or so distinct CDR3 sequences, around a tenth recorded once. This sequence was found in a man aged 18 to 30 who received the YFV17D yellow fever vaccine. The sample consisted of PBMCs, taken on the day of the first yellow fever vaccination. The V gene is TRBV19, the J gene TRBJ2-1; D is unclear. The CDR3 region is CASSIRLNNEQFF. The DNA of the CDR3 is TGTGCCAGTAGTATCCGGCTCAACAATGAGCAGTTCTTC.